The clone carrying this T cell receptor (beta chain) was recorded a few times. V was clipped by 6 bases and J by 6 bases, with 14 bases between them. Per the germline V gene, CDR1 is ENHRY and CDR2 is SYGVKD. This CDR3 is 13 amino acids long. The data stem from a study of blood T cells in healthy people across ages. A second about 7 to 11 cycle PCR used barcoded and J-beta primers. One entry per CDR3 protein, called by TCRdb with MiXCR from the 5' RACE reads. The data contain 1.5 million to 2 million distinct CDR3 sequences, about 50% of them singletons. The rearrangement joins TRBV10-3 to TRBJ1-2; D is possibly TRBD1 (6 bases). The receptor's source is a woman in her thirties or forties in good health. The sequencing input was blood. This CDR3 reads CAISRTGRDGYTF. CDR3 bases: TGTGCCATCAGCCGAACAGGGAGGGATGGCTACACCTTC.